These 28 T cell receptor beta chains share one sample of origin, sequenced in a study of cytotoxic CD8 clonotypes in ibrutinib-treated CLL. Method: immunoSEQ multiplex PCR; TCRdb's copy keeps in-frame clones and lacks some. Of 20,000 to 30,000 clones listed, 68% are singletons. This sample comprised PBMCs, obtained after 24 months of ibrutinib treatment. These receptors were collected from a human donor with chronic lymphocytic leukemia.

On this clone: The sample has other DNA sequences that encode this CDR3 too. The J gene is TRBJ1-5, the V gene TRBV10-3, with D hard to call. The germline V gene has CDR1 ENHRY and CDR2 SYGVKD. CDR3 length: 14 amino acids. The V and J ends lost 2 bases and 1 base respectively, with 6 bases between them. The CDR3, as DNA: TGTGCCATCAGTGAGCTGGACAGCAATCAGCCCCAGCATTTT. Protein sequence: CAISELDSNQPQHF.

The CDR3 nucleotides are TGTGCCAGCAGCGTGGATTGGGCCAGAGAAGCTTTCTTT. Protein: CASSVDWAREAFF. The V gene is TRBV6-1, the J gene TRBJ1-1, with no clear D. CDR3 size: 13 residues. The V end lost 6 bases, the J end lost 8 bases, and 16 bases lay between the germline ends. CDR1 is MNHNS and CDR2 is SASEGT in the germline V gene.

The CDR3 sequence: CASSLVAGNNEQFF. The CDR3 nucleotides read TGCGCCAGCAGCTTGGTTGCAGGGAACAATGAGCAGTTCTTC. The chain links TRBV5-1 to TRBJ2-1, with D perhaps TRBD1 (5 bases). CDR1 and CDR2 (germline): SGHRS, YFSETQ. The CDR3 has 14 amino acids. Trimming took 0 bases from V and 5 from J, leaving 9 bases between them. The whole variable domain, remainder taken from reference TRBV5-1 and TRBJ2-1, is KAGVTQTPRYLIKTRGQQVTLSCSPISGHRSVSWYQQTPGQGLQFLFEYFSETQRNKGNFPGRFSGRQFSNSRSEMNVSTLELGDSALYLCASSLVAGNNEQFFGPGTRLTVL.

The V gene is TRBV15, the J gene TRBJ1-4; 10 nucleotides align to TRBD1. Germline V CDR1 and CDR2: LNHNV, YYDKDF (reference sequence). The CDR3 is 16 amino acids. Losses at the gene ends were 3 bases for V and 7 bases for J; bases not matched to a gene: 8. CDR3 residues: CATSSERQGASEKLFF. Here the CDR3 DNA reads TGTGCCACCAGCAGTGAACGACAGGGGGCGAGTGAAAAACTGTTTTTT.

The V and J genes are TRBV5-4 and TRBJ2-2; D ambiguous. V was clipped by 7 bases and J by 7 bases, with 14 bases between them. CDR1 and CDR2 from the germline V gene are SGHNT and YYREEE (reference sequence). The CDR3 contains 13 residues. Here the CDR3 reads CASQNLVDGELFF. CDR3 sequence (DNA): TGTGCCAGCCAAAACTTGGTGGACGGGGAGCTGTTTTTT.

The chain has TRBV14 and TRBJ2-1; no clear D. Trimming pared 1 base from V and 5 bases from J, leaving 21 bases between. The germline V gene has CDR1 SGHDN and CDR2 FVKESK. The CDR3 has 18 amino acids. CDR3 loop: CASSQAWLSNLPNNEQFF. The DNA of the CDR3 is TGTGCCAGCAGCCAAGCCTGGCTGAGCAACCTCCCCAACAATGAGCAGTTCTTC.

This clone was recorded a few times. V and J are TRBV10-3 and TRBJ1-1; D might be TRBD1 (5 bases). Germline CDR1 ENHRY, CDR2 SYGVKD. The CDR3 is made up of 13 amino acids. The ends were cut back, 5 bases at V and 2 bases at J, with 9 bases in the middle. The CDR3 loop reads CAISQQENTEAFF. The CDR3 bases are TGTGCCATCAGTCAACAGGAAAACACTGAAGCTTTCTTT.

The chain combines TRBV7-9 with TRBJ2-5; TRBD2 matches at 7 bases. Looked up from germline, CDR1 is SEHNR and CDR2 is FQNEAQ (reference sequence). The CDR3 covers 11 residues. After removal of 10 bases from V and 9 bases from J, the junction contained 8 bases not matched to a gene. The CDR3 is CAIKSREAQYF. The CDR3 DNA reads TGTGCCATCAAATCCCGGGAGGCCCAGTACTTC.

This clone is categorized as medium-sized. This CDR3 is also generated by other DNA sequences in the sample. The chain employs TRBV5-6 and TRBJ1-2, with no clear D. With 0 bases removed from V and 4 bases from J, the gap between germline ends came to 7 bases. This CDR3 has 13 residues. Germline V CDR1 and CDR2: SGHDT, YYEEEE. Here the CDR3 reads CASSLGVAYGYTF. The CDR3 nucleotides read TGTGCCAGCAGCTTGGGGGTAGCCTATGGCTACACCTTC.

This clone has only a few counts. CDR3 in DNA: TGTGCCAGCAGCTTAGCGGGGCGGACTGAAGCTTTCTTT. Translated: CASSLAGRTEAFF. The rearrangement links TRBV7-9 to TRBJ1-1; tentative D call: TRBD1 (5 bases). V lost 0 bases and J lost 5, with 7 bases in between. Germline loops: CDR1 SEHNR, CDR2 FQNEAQ (reference sequence). The CDR3 has 13 amino acids. Combining the CDR3 with reference TRBV7-9 and TRBJ1-1 gives the whole variable domain DTGVSQNPRHKITKRGQNVTFRCDPISEHNRLYWYRQTLGQGPEFLTYFQNEAQLEKSRLLSDRFSAERPKGSFSTLEIQRTEQGDSAMYLCASSLAGRTEAFFGQGTRLTVV.

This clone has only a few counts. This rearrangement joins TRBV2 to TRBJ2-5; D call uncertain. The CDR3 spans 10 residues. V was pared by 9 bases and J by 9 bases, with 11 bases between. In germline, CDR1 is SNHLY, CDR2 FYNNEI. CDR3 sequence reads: CASDNGAQYF. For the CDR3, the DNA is TGTGCCAGTGATAACGGCGCCCAGTACTTC.

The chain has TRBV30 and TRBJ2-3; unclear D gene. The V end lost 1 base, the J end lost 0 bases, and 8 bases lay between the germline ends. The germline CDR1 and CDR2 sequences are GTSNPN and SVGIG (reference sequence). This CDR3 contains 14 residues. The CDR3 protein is CAWSDGFSTDTQYF. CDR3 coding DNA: TGTGCCTGGAGTGACGGGTTTAGCACAGATACGCAGTATTTT.

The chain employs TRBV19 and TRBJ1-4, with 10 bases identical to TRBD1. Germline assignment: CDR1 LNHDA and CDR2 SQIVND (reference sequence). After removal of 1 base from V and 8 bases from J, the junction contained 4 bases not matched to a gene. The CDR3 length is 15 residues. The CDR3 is CASSIGGTGVEKLFF. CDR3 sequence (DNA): TGTGCCAGTAGTATAGGGGGGACAGGGGTCGAAAAACTGTTTTTT.

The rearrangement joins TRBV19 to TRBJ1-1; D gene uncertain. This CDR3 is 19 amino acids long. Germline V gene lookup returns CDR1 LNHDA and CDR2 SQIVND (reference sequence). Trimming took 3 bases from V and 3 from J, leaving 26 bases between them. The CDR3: CASSISAIPGRGGHTEAFF. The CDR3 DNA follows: TGTGCCAGTAGTATCTCCGCGATACCCGGTCGGGGAGGACACACTGAAGCTTTCTTT.

CDR3 sequence reads: CASSEGGARLKTQYF. CDR3 in DNA: TGTGCCAGCAGTGAAGGAGGGGCGCGGTTGAAGACCCAGTACTTC. The V gene is TRBV2, the J gene TRBJ2-5; perhaps D is TRBD1 or TRBD2 (5 bases each). The CDR3 sequence is 15 residues long. Deletions cut 1 base from V and 6 bases from J, with 15 bases between. Germline V lookup: CDR1 SNHLY, CDR2 FYNNEI. Full variable domain (rest looked up from reference TRBV2 and TRBJ2-5): EPEVTQTPSHQVTQMGQEVILRCVPISNHLYFYWYRQILGQKVEFLVSFYNNEISEKSEIFDDQFSVERPDGSNFTLKIRSTKLEDSAMYFCASSEGGARLKTQYFGPGTRLLVL.

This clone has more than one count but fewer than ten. The CDR3 sequence: CASRPGLAGYNEQFF. In DNA form, the CDR3 reads TGCGCCAGCAGGCCAGGACTAGCGGGGTACAATGAGCAGTTCTTC. J is TRBJ2-1 and V is TRBV5-1; TRBD2 agrees at 12 bases. The CDR3 length is 15 residues. Germline V gene lookup returns CDR1 SGHRS and CDR2 YFSETQ. V lost 5 bases and J lost 4; bases outside the gene matches: 4.

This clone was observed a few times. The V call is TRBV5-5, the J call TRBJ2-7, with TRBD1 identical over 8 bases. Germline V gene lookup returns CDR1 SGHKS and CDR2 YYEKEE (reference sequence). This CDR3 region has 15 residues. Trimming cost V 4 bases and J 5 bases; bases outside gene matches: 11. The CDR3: CASSQVQGVYDEQYF. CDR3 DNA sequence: TGTGCCAGCAGCCAGGTACAGGGGGTTTACGACGAGCAGTACTTC.

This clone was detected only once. This CDR3 is CASSFDRTGRAFF. CDR3 sequence (DNA): TGTGCCAGCAGCTTCGACCGGACAGGGAGGGCTTTCTTT. The V and J genes are TRBV11-2 and TRBJ1-1, with 8 bases fitting TRBD1. CDR1 and CDR2 from the germline V gene are SGHAT and FQNNGV. Trimming at V came to 3 bases and at J to 11 bases, leaving 8 bases not matched to a gene. This CDR3 contains 13 residues.

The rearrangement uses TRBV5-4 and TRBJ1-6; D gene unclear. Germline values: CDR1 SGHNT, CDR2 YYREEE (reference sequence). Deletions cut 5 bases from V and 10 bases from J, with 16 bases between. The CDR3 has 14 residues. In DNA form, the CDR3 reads TGTGCCAGCAGGGTGGGCCAGAGTAGCTCACCCCTCCACTTT. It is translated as CASRVGQSSSPLHF.

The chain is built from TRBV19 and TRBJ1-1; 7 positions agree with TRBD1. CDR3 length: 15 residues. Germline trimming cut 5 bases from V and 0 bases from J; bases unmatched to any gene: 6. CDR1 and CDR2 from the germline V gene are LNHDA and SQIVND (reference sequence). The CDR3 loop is CASSLTGRMNTEAFF. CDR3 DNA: TGTGCCAGTAGTTTGACAGGGAGGATGAACACTGAAGCTTTCTTT. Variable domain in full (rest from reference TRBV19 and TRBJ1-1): DGGITQSPKYLFRKEGQNVTLSCEQNLNHDAMYWYRQDPGQGLRLIYYSQIVNDFQKGDIAEGYSVSREKKESFPLTVTSAQKNPTAFYLCASSLTGRMNTEAFFGQGTRLTVV.

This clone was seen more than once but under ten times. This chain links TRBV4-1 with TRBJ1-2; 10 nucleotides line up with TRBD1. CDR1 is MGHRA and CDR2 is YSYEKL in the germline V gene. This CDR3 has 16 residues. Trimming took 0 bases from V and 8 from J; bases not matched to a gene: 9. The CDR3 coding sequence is TGCGCCAGCAGCCAAGATCCCCCGGACAGGGGGTACGGCTACACCTTC. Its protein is CASSQDPPDRGYGYTF.

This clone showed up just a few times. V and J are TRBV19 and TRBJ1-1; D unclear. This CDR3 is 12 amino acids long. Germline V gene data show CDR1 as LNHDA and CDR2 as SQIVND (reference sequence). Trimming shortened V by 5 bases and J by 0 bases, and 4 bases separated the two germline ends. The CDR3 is CASSPMNTEAFF. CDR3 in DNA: TGTGCCAGTAGTCCCATGAACACTGAAGCTTTCTTT.

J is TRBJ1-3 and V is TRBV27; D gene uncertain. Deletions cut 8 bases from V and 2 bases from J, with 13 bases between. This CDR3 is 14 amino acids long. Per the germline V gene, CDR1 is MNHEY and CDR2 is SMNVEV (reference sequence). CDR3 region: CASSRRGTGNTIYF. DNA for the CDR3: TGTGCCAGCTCACGACGGGGAACTGGAAACACCATATATTTT.

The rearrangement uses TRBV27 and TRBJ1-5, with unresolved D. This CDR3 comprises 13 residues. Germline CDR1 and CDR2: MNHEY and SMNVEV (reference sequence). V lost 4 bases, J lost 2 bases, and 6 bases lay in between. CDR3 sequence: CASSSGGNQPQHF. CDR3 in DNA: TGTGCCAGCAGTTCTGGGGGCAATCAGCCCCAGCATTTT.

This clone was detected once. The CDR3 nucleotides read TGCGCCAGCAGCCAGCGGGAGGGCGAGCTGTTTTTT. Translation gives CASSQREGELFF. The rearrangement links TRBV5-1 to TRBJ1-4; D gene uncertain. The germline V gene encodes CDR1 SGHRS and CDR2 YFSETQ. The CDR3 extends over 12 amino acids. V shed 4 bases and J shed 14 bases, with 15 bases lying between them.

CDR3 sequence (DNA): TGTGCCAGTAGTACCTCGGGACAGGGCTACGAGCAGTACTTC. This sequence encodes CASSTSGQGYEQYF. The chain uses TRBV19 and TRBJ2-7; TRBD1 matches at 9 bases. V was pared by 4 bases and J by 3 bases, with 4 bases of the junction left unmatched. Germline V gene data show CDR1 as LNHDA and CDR2 as SQIVND (reference sequence). The CDR3 has 14 residues.

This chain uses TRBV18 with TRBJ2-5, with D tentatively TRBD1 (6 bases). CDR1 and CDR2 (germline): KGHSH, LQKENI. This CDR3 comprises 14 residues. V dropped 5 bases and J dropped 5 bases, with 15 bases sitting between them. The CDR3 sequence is CASSKDSSRETQYF. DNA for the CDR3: TGTGCCAGCTCAAAGGACAGTTCTAGGGAGACCCAGTACTTC.

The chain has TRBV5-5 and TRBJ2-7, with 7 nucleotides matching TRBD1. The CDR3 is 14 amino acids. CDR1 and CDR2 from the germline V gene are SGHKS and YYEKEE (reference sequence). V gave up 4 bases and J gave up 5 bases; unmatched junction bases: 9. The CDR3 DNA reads TGTGCCAGCAGCCTGACAGGGTTAACCCACGAGCAGTACTTC. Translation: CASSLTGLTHEQYF.